This T cell receptor beta chain was recorded in a study of T cell responses to AZD1222 COVID-19 vaccine. Assay used: immunoSEQ multiplex PCR; TCRdb lists only in-frame clones, some missing. Among 100,000 to 120,000 clones listed, approximately 90% were seen once. The CDR3 contains 11 residues. V shed 1 base and J shed 7 bases, with 4 bases lying between them. A word on this clone: As yet, its antigen is unknown. This CDR3 is also generated by other DNA sequences in the sample.

Study results and caveats: Most donors were white British and more were female, and clonal diversity was possibly underestimated.

This sequence was found in an adult in good health. The rearrangement joins TRBV12-3 or TRBV12-4 to TRBJ2-5; no definite D call. This material consisted of peripheral blood, taken on day 0 of AZD1222 vaccination. For the CDR3, the DNA is TGTGCCAGCAGTTTAGAAGGGACCCAGTACTTC. Translated: CASSLEGTQYF.